These 31 T cell receptor beta chains originate from one sample sequenced in a study of T cells in Graves' hyperthyroidism and ophthalmopathy. Amplification of TCR beta CDR3 regions used RNA as the template. Initially, a first-round RT-PCR of the TCR CDR3 employed the HTBI primer set. TCRdb processed the multiplex PCR reads anew with MiXCR; each CDR3 protein has one entry. This sample carries hundreds of thousands of distinct CDR3 sequences, about a third of them seen once, and the ten largest clones take more than 25%. The sequencing input was blood. The receptors were gathered from a woman between 35 and 50 years old with Graves' hyperthyroidism.

The genes are TRBV7-9 and TRBJ1-3; D unclear. V dropped 2 bases and J dropped 7 bases, with 9 bases sitting between them. Germline CDR1 is SEHNR and CDR2 is FQNEAQ (reference sequence). There are 13 residues in the CDR3. Here the CDR3 reads CASSLLDGNTIYF. In nucleotides, the CDR3 is TGTGCCAGCAGCTTACTGGACGGGAACACCATATATTTT.

This clonotype was seen a few times. This chain links TRBV7-2 with TRBJ1-2; possible D gene TRBD1, 6 bases. CDR1 and CDR2 from the germline V gene are SGHTA and FQGNSA. The CDR3 is 15 residues long. V was pared by 1 base and J by 2 bases, with 11 bases between. CDR3 sequence: CASSLGGALNYGYTF. Written as DNA, the CDR3 is TGTGCCAGCAGCTTAGGGGGGGCGCTGAACTATGGCTACACCTTC.

A note on this clonotype: A much larger clonotype is one base distant, so this may be a read error. The chain joins TRBV5-1 to TRBJ2-5; D might be TRBD2 (5 bases). Near its end, the DNA agrees better with TRBJ2-1, so the J call may be wrong. CDR3 size: 13 residues. Germline loops: CDR1 SGHRS, CDR2 YFSETQ. This CDR3 reads CASSLIPAETQFF. The DNA for the CDR3 is TGCGCCAGCAGTTTGATCCCAGCGGAGACCCAGTTCTTC.

This clonotype turned up a few times. The chain joins TRBV6-5 to TRBJ1-5; D perhaps matches TRBD1 (5 bases). Between the trimmed V and J ends, which lost 4 bases and 6 bases, there was a span of 16 bases. Germline lookup yields CDR1 MNHEY and CDR2 SVGAGI. CDR3 length: 15 amino acids. CDR3 coding DNA: TGTGCCAGCAGTTCAGCCCTGGGACTGGGTCAGCCCCAGCATTTT. This codes for CASSSALGLGQPQHF.

The V gene is TRBV7-2, the J gene TRBJ1-5; 8 bases line up with TRBD1. Trimming at V came to 3 bases and at J to 4 bases, leaving 5 bases not matched to a gene. This CDR3 has 15 residues. The germline V gene has CDR1 SGHTA and CDR2 FQGNSA. CDR3 residues: CASSFGQGLNQPQHF. DNA of the CDR3: TGTGCCAGCAGCTTCGGACAGGGCCTGAATCAGCCCCAGCATTTT.

This clonotype was detected only once. The junction does not match germline at one end; this may be a read error. The chain combines TRBV5-1 with TRBJ2-6; D might be TRBD1 (5 bases). Germline V gene data show CDR1 as SGHRS and CDR2 as YFSETQ. This CDR3 is built from 15 residues. DNA for the CDR3: TGCGCCAACAGCTTCGAAGGGGTTGGGGCCAACGTCCTGACTTTC. This gives the protein CANSFEGVGANVLTF.

This clonotype occurred many times. The rearrangement uses TRBV20-1 and TRBJ1-2; 10 nucleotides match TRBD1. CDR1 is DFQATT and CDR2 is SNEGSKA in the germline V gene (reference sequence). V lost 2 bases and J lost 1; bases outside the gene matches: 1. CDR3 length: 14 residues. The CDR3 coding sequence is TGCAGTGCTAGATGGGACAGGGGTAACTATGGCTACACCTTC. This sequence encodes CSARWDRGNYGYTF.

J is TRBJ1-1 and V is TRBV6-5, with a tentative D call TRBD1 (6 bases). V shed 4 bases and J shed 5 bases, with 14 bases lying between them. CDR1 is MNHEY and CDR2 is SVGAGI in the germline V gene. This CDR3 comprises 14 residues. The CDR3 region is CASSLSNRVTEAFF. As DNA, the CDR3 is TGTGCCAGCAGTTTATCCAACAGGGTGACTGAAGCTTTCTTT.

V and J are TRBV10-3 and TRBJ1-2; TRBD1 matches at 9 bases. Per germline, CDR1 ENHRY and CDR2 SYGVKD. The V gene end was trimmed by 3 bases and the J gene end by 2 bases; junction bases not matched to a gene: 7. The CDR3 runs to 16 residues. The CDR3 sequence is CAISEGGQGFNYGYTF. For the CDR3, the DNA is TGTGCCATCAGTGAAGGGGGACAGGGTTTCAACTATGGCTACACCTTC.

This clonotype was found many times. V gene TRBV6-5 combines with J gene TRBJ1-2; D unresolved. V lost 2 bases to trimming and J lost 4 bases, with 14 bases between them. Germline V CDR1 and CDR2: MNHEY, SVGAGI. The CDR3 runs 15 residues. CDR3 nucleotide sequence: TGTGCCAGCAGTTACCGGCACGGGGAGAGCTATGGCTACACCTTC. Translation gives CASSYRHGESYGYTF.

This clonotype was picked up many times. The chain recombines TRBV7-2 with TRBJ1-6; no definite D call. V gave up 4 bases and J gave up 5 bases, with 3 bases separating them. CDR3 length equals 12 residues. Germline assignment: CDR1 SGHTA and CDR2 FQGNSA. CDR3: CASSYNNSPLHF. CDR3 bases: TGTGCCAGCAGCTACAATAATTCACCCCTCCACTTT.

This clonotype was detected a few times. The junction departs from the called germline gene at one end, perhaps through a read error. This CDR3 is CASSQAGGRTGELFF. Written as DNA, the CDR3 is TGTGCCAGCAGTCAAGCGGGGGGGCGTACCGGGGAGCTGTTTTTT. This chain uses TRBV2 with TRBJ2-2, with 10 nucleotides matching TRBD2. The germline V gene has CDR1 SNHLY and CDR2 FYNNEI. CDR3 size: 15 residues. Filled out from reference TRBV2 and TRBJ2-2, the complete variable domain reads EPEVTQTPSHQVTQMGQEVILRCVPISNHLYFYWYRQILGQKVEFLVSFYNNEISEKSEIFDDQFSVERPDGSNFTLKIRSTKLEDSAMYFCASSQAGGRTGELFFGEGSRLTVL.

Details on this clonotype: A much larger clone lies one base from this, so it may be a read error. The chain employs TRBV7-9 and TRBJ2-7; D remains ambiguous. CDR1 is SEHNR and CDR2 is FQNEAQ in the germline V gene (reference sequence). V lost 8 bases and J lost 0, with 17 bases in between. This CDR3 has 15 amino acids. In DNA form, the CDR3 reads TGTGCCAGCGGCCCCGGACCCATTAGCTCCTACGAGCAGTACTTC. Protein sequence: CASGPGPISSYEQYF.

Turning to this clonotype: A read error may be the cause here, since a much bigger clone is one base away. The chain's CDR3 is CGAGVWRGYTF. CDR3 sequence (DNA): TGCGGTGCAGGGGTATGGCGTGGCTACACCTTC. J is TRBJ1-2 and V is TRBV20-1; D is perhaps TRBD1 (6 bases). The length of the CDR3 is 11 residues. Germline loops: CDR1 DFQATT, CDR2 SNEGSKA (reference sequence).

The chain links TRBV7-2 to TRBJ1-1; 9 bases map to TRBD1. The germline V gene has CDR1 SGHTA and CDR2 FQGNSA. The junction had 9 bases not matched to a gene; V was cut back by 0 bases and J by 4 bases. The CDR3 spans 17 residues. The CDR3 sequence is CASSLATGGAVGTEAFF. In nucleotides, the CDR3 is TGTGCCAGCAGCTTAGCGACAGGGGGGGCAGTAGGCACTGAAGCTTTCTTT. The full variable domain, rest sourced from reference TRBV7-2 and TRBJ1-1, is GAGVSQSPSNKVTEKGKDVELRCDPISGHTALYWYRQSLGQGLEFLIYFQGNSAPDKSGLPSDRFSAERTGGSVSTLTIQRTQQEDSAVYLCASSLATGGAVGTEAFFGQGTRLTVV.

To note about this clonotype: Germline is not matched at one junction end, which may reflect a read error. The chain links TRBV5-5 to TRBJ2-2; 7 bases match TRBD1. Germline assignment: CDR1 SGHKS and CDR2 YYEKEE (reference sequence). CDR3 size: 14 residues. The CDR3 here is CASSRQGFTGELSW. The CDR3 DNA reads TGTGCCAGCAGTCGACAGGGATTCACCGGGGAGCTGTCTTGG.

The chain carries TRBV20-1 and TRBJ2-7; D is perhaps TRBD2 (7 bases). Trimming took off 6 bases at V and 7 bases at J, with 25 bases between the two ends. The CDR3 contains 15 residues. The V gene's germline CDR1 is DFQATT and CDR2 SNEGSKA (reference sequence). Written as DNA, the CDR3 is TGCAGTGCCATAGACCCCCGGGGGGCGACAGCGGAGCAGTACTTC. Translating gives CSAIDPRGATAEQYF.

This clonotype came up many times. This rearrangement joins TRBV6-1 to TRBJ1-4; perhaps TRBD1 as D (5 bases). This CDR3 spans 13 amino acids. V was shortened by 1 base and J by 17 bases, with 17 bases between the two germline ends. Germline-derived CDR1 and CDR2 are MNHNS and SASEGT. The CDR3 coding sequence is TGTGCCAGCAGTGAAGAGTGGAGACAGTTCGGATTTTTT. Residues: CASSEEWRQFGFF.

A remark on this clonotype: This CDR3 fails to terminate in the conserved phenylalanine or tryptophan, so it likely reflects a read error. The DNA is omitted, as the CDR3 cannot be located on it reliably, and the CDR3 follows TCRdb's listing. The V call is TRBV20-1, the J call TRBJ2-5; the D call of TRBD1 is as the table states it, not checked on the DNA. The CDR3 length is 17 residues, termini included. Per the germline V gene, CDR1 is DFQATT and CDR2 is SNEGSKA (reference sequence). The CDR3 here is CSARQGGTGSYGYTFGS.

This clonotype was detected ten times or more. The J gene is TRBJ1-1, the V gene TRBV12-3 or TRBV12-4, with TRBD1 as a possible D gene (5 bases). This CDR3 region has 14 residues. Deletions cut 6 bases from V and 1 base from J, with 12 bases between. CDR3 in DNA: TGTGCCAGCAGGCATGGGACCGAGAACACTGAAGCTTTCTTT. Residues: CASRHGTENTEAFF.

This clonotype was observed a handful of times. V usage is TRBV12-3 or TRBV12-4 and J usage is TRBJ1-2; D gene uncertain. The CDR3 covers 15 residues. V gave up 6 bases and J gave up 4 bases, with 18 bases separating them. CDR3 coding DNA: TGTGCCAGCAGGACGTCCTCAGGAAGCGCCTATGGCTACACCTTC. It specifies CASRTSSGSAYGYTF.

J is TRBJ2-5 and V is TRBV7-9, with 9 bases that match TRBD2. V shed 3 bases and J 3 bases; nucleotides not matched to a gene: 5. The germline V gene encodes CDR1 SEHNR and CDR2 FQNEAQ (reference sequence). The CDR3 sequence is 15 residues long. The CDR3 sequence: CASSFASGTKETQYF. The CDR3 DNA follows: TGTGCCAGCAGCTTCGCTAGCGGGACCAAAGAGACCCAGTACTTC.

This clonotype has only one observation. This rearrangement joins TRBV7-9 to TRBJ1-2; 9 bases agree with TRBD1. Trimming removed 7 bases from V and 4 bases from J; junction bases left unmatched: 7. Looked up from germline, CDR1 is SEHNR and CDR2 is FQNEAQ (reference sequence). The length of the CDR3 is 14 residues. CDR3 sequence reads: CASTTGGLGYGYTF. The DNA for the CDR3 is TGTGCCAGCACTACAGGGGGCCTGGGCTATGGCTACACCTTC.

This clonotype was observed at least ten times. The chain uses TRBV4-1 and TRBJ1-2, with D tentatively TRBD1 (5 bases). This CDR3 spans 14 amino acids. With 4 bases removed from V and 4 bases from J, the gap between germline ends came to 13 bases. Germline lookup yields CDR1 MGHRA and CDR2 YSYEKL. CDR3 amino acids: CASSLGTSSYGYTF. The CDR3 region has the DNA TGCGCCAGCAGCCTGGGGACCAGTAGCTATGGCTACACCTTC.

This clonotype was detected ten times or more. V usage is TRBV2 and J usage is TRBJ2-5; 8 bases are shared with TRBD2. V lost 5 bases and J lost 4; bases outside the gene matches: 9. This CDR3 spans 15 amino acids. Germline assignment: CDR1 SNHLY and CDR2 FYNNEI. In DNA, the CDR3 is TGTGCCAGCAGTCGAACGGGAGCGGGAGTAGAGACCCAGTACTTC. Its protein is CASSRTGAGVETQYF. Together with reference TRBV2 and TRBJ2-5, the CDR3 gives the full variable domain: EPEVTQTPSHQVTQMGQEVILRCVPISNHLYFYWYRQILGQKVEFLVSFYNNEISEKSEIFDDQFSVERPDGSNFTLKIRSTKLEDSAMYFCASSRTGAGVETQYFGPGTRLLVL.

This clonotype has ten or more counts. V and J are TRBV7-9 and TRBJ1-1; maybe TRBD1 (5 bases). V was clipped by 2 bases and J by 1 base, with 11 bases between them. Germline-derived CDR1 and CDR2 are SEHNR and FQNEAQ (reference sequence). The CDR3 is 15 amino acids. This CDR3 is CASSLQGLANTEAFF. The CDR3 bases are TGTGCCAGCAGCTTACAGGGCCTCGCGAACACTGAAGCTTTCTTT.

The table lists this clonotype with many counts. V usage is TRBV2 and J usage is TRBJ2-2, with D perhaps given as TRBD1 or TRBD2 (5 bases each). CDR1 and CDR2 from the germline V gene are SNHLY and FYNNEI. Trimming shortened V by 7 bases and J by 6 bases, and 18 bases separated the two germline ends. This CDR3 contains 15 residues. CDR3 coding DNA: TGTGCCAGCACCCCCGTGCGGCAGGGAGCCGGGGAGCTGTTTTTT. This encodes CASTPVRQGAGELFF. Filled out from reference TRBV2 and TRBJ2-2, the complete variable domain reads EPEVTQTPSHQVTQMGQEVILRCVPISNHLYFYWYRQILGQKVEFLVSFYNNEISEKSEIFDDQFSVERPDGSNFTLKIRSTKLEDSAMYFCASTPVRQGAGELFFGEGSRLTVL.

This clonotype was counted between two and nine times. This chain joins TRBV14 and TRBJ1-3; no clear D gene. Germline V gene sequence: CDR1 SGHDN, CDR2 FVKESK. V lost 3 bases and J 3 bases, leaving 6 bases between the germline ends. This CDR3 is built from 13 residues. This CDR3 is CASSQSVGNTIYF. For the CDR3, the DNA is TGTGCCAGCAGCCAGTCGGTTGGAAACACCATATATTTT.

This clonotype was seen ten or more times. The chain combines TRBV6-5 with TRBJ1-2; D not resolved. V lost 0 bases and J lost 4, with 9 bases in between. In germline, CDR1 is MNHEY, CDR2 SVGAGI. This CDR3 spans 14 amino acids. The CDR3 is CASSYSAAGYGYTF. The CDR3 region has the DNA TGTGCCAGCAGTTACTCGGCGGCGGGCTATGGCTACACCTTC.

This clonotype was counted between two and nine times. This chain links TRBV10-1 with TRBJ1-1; D is possibly TRBD1 (5 bases). V was shortened by 0 bases and J by 0 bases, with 14 bases between the two germline ends. This CDR3 region has 17 residues. CDR1 is WNHNN, CDR2 SYGVQD, per germline (reference sequence). The DNA of the CDR3 is TGCGCCAGCAGTGAGTCCGTTTTCGCAGGGATGAACACTGAAGCTTTCTTT. Translated, it gives CASSESVFAGMNTEAFF.

The table lists this clonotype with many counts. The chain uses TRBV29-1 and TRBJ1-1; D is possibly TRBD1 (5 bases). The germline CDR1 and CDR2 sequences are SQVTM and ANQGSEA. The CDR3 covers 15 residues. The ends were cut back, 4 bases at V and 3 bases at J, with 18 bases in the middle. The CDR3 reads CSVVFGGLEYTEAFF. As DNA, the CDR3 is TGCAGCGTTGTGTTTGGGGGGTTAGAATACACTGAAGCTTTCTTT. Drawing the rest from reference TRBV29-1 and TRBJ1-1, the complete variable domain is SAVISQKPSRDICQRGTSLTIQCQVDSQVTMMFWYRQQPGQSLTLIATANQGSEATYESGFVIDKFPISRPNLTFSTLTVSNMSPEDSSIYLCSVVFGGLEYTEAFFGQGTRLTVV.